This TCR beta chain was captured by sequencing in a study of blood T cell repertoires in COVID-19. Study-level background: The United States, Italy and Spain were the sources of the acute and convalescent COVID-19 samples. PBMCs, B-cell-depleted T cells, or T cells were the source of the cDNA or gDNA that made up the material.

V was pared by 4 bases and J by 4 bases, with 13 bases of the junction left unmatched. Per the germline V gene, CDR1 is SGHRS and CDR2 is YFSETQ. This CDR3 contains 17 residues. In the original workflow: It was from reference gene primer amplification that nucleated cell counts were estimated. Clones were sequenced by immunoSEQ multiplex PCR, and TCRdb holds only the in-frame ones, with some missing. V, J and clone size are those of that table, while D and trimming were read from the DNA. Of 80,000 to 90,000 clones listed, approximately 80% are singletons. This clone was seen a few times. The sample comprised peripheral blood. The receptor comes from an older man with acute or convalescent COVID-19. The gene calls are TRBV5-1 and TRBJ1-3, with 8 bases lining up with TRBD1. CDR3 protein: CASSAQSTGVGGNTIYF. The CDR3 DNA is TGCGCCAGCAGCGCTCAATCGACAGGGGTGGGCGGAAACACCATATATTTT. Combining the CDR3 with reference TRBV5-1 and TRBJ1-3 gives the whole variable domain KAGVTQTPRYLIKTRGQQVTLSCSPISGHRSVSWYQQTPGQGLQFLFEYFSETQRNKGNFPGRFSGRQFSNSRSEMNVSTLELGDSALYLCASSAQSTGVGGNTIYFGEGSWLTVV.